This is a list of T cell receptor beta chains from one sample in a study of blood T cell repertoires in COVID-19. The data were produced by immunoSEQ multiplex PCR, yet TCRdb's version contains in-frame clones alone and is incomplete. The table includes 200,000 to 250,000 clones, 80% detected once. The sequenced material came from peripheral blood. The receptor source for this set is a human donor in a cohort sampled during active COVID-19. Both conserved end residues are part of each CDR3. D genes are given only for firm matches. Clone size is not always given. Where it is, it says once, few, many or a class for expanded clones.

size: -; D: TRBD1; J: TRBJ2-5; V: TRBV3-1/TRBV3-2; DNA: TGTGCCAGCAGCTCAGGGGGCTTGGAGACCCAGTACTTC; CDR3: CASSSGGLETQYF
size: -; D: -; J: TRBJ1-5; V: TRBV2; DNA: TGTGCCAGCAGCCCTGAAGCACAGCCCCAGCATTTT; CDR3: CASSPEAQPQHF
size: -; D: TRBD2; J: TRBJ2-3; V: TRBV5-4; DNA: TGTGCCAGCAGCTTGGGGAGCGGGGTCGCAGATACGCAGTATTTT; CDR3: CASSLGSGVADTQYF
size: -; D: -; J: TRBJ2-5; V: TRBV10-3; DNA: TGTGCCATCAGTGAGTCGTCGGAGAGCCAAGAGACCCAGTACTTC; CDR3: CAISESSESQETQYF
size: few; D: -; J: TRBJ2-1; V: TRBV6-5; DNA: TGTGCCAGCAGTCCCGGTTTCGGGGAGTTCTTC; CDR3: CASSPGFGEFF
size: -; D: TRBD1; J: TRBJ1-2; V: TRBV7-9; DNA: TGTGCCAGCAGCTTAGGGCTGGACAGGGGAGATGGCTACACCTTC; CDR3: CASSLGLDRGDGYTF
size: -; D: TRBD1; J: TRBJ2-7; V: TRBV6-5; DNA: TGTGCCAGCAGTAACGACAGGGTTGCATCCTACGAGCAGTACTTC; CDR3: CASSNDRVASYEQYF
size: -; D: -; J: TRBJ1-1; V: TRBV12-5; DNA: TGTGCTAGTGCCCTACAGGGGAACACTGAAGCTTTCTTT; CDR3: CASALQGNTEAFF
size: once; D: -; J: TRBJ2-1; V: TRBV4-1; DNA: TGCGCCAGCAGCGACCCCGGGGACAATGAGCAGTTCTTC; CDR3: CASSDPGDNEQFF
size: -; D: -; J: TRBJ2-7; V: TRBV19; DNA: TGTGCCAGTAGTATAACAGATTCCTACGAGCAGTACTTC; CDR3: CASSITDSYEQYF
size: once; D: TRBD1; J: TRBJ2-7; V: TRBV5-1; DNA: TGCGCCAGCAGCTTGGGACAGGGGTTGTACGAGCAGTACTTC; CDR3: CASSLGQGLYEQYF
size: -; D: TRBD1; J: TRBJ1-6; V: TRBV15; DNA: TGTGCCACCAGTATCGACAGGGTCCATTCACCCCTCCACTTT; CDR3: CATSIDRVHSPLHF
size: -; D: -; J: TRBJ1-4; V: TRBV2; DNA: TGTGCCAGCAGTGAGGGGGCCCGTCGTCTGTTTTTT; CDR3: CASSEGARRLFF
size: few; D: -; J: TRBJ1-1; V: TRBV2; DNA: TGTGCCAGCATACGGCAGGCGATGAACACTGAAGCTTTCTTT; CDR3: CASIRQAMNTEAFF
size: few; D: TRBD2; J: TRBJ2-1; V: TRBV5-4; DNA: TGTGCCAGCAGCCCGGGACTAGCGCGAGGAGATGAGCAGTTCTTC; CDR3: CASSPGLARGDEQFF
size: -; D: TRBD1; J: TRBJ2-2; V: TRBV18; DNA: TGTGCCAGCTCACCTATACAGGGGGACACCGGGGAGCTGTTTTTT; CDR3: CASSPIQGDTGELFF
size: -; D: -; J: TRBJ1-4; V: TRBV3-1/TRBV3-2; DNA: TGTGCCAGCAGCCAAGAGCGGCACCCTAATGAAAAACTGTTTTTT; CDR3: CASSQERHPNEKLFF
size: -; D: TRBD1; J: TRBJ2-7; V: TRBV28; DNA: TGTGCCAGCAGTTCGGGACAGGGTTACGAGCAGTACTTC; CDR3: CASSSGQGYEQYF
size: -; D: TRBD1; J: TRBJ1-2; V: TRBV9; DNA: TGTGCCAGCAGCCCGACAGGGGGGAATGGCTACACCTTC; CDR3: CASSPTGGNGYTF
size: -; D: TRBD1; J: TRBJ1-1; V: TRBV27; DNA: TGTGCCAGCATTCCTTTTCCTTTCCGGGACAGGGGGCAGAGAACTGAAGCTTTCTTT; CDR3: CASIPFPFRDRGQRTEAFF
size: -; D: TRBD2; J: TRBJ2-1; V: TRBV13; DNA: TGTGCCAGCAGCTGGGGACTAGCGGAACGGAATGAGCAGTTCTTC; CDR3: CASSWGLAERNEQFF
size: few; D: -; J: TRBJ2-1; V: TRBV5-1; DNA: TGCGCCAGCACCTCGGGGGACTCCTACAATGAGCAGTTCTTC; CDR3: CASTSGDSYNEQFF